The 5 T cell receptor beta chains presented below share a single source sample, sequenced in a study of cytomegalovirus exposure and HLA in healthy donors. Produced via immunoSEQ multiplex PCR; TCRdb's table is partial and in-frame only. The data contain over 100,000 clones, about 95% of them seen just once; the ten biggest clones take up 0.89%. Input material: PBMCs. All receptors derive from a woman between 18 and 30 years old in good health and CMV-seronegative.

This clone was observed once. The chain has TRBV4-1 and TRBJ2-5, with TRBD2 matching 9 bases. CDR1 is MGHRA, CDR2 YSYEKL, per germline. V dropped 1 base and J dropped 5; count of bases not matched to a gene: 14. The CDR3 consists of 18 residues. The CDR3 coding sequence is TGCGCCAGCAGCCAAGCAATTGGGGCTAGCGGGGAACGGGAGACCCAGTACTTC. Amino acids: CASSQAIGASGERETQYF.

The chain carries TRBV15 and TRBJ1-2, with D possibly being TRBD1 (5 bases). Trimming took 3 bases from V and 4 from J, leaving 15 bases between them. In germline, CDR1 is LNHNV, CDR2 YYDKDF (reference sequence). CDR3 length: 15 residues. CDR3 region: CATSRVGGVGYGYTF. CDR3 nucleotides: TGTGCCACCAGCAGGGTGGGGGGGGTTGGCTATGGCTACACCTTC.

The chain recombines TRBV27 with TRBJ2-2, with TRBD1 matching 8 bases. Germline lookup yields CDR1 MNHEY and CDR2 SMNVEV (reference sequence). The J segment lost 1 base and the V segment lost 7 bases, leaving 8 bases of the junction unmatched. CDR3 size: 16 residues. The CDR3 region is CASKYLGTGNTGELFF. CDR3 nucleotide sequence: TGTGCCAGCAAATATCTGGGGACAGGGAACACCGGGGAGCTGTTTTTT.

This chain links TRBV21-1 with TRBJ2-7; the table's D call, TRBD2, has no DNA check behind it. TRBV21-1 is noted as a pseudogene. The CDR3 consists of 14 residues. The CDR3 is CASTQSGSRYEQYF. CDR3 DNA: TGTGCCAGCACCCAAAGCGGGAGTCGGTACGAGCAGTACTTC.

Turning to this clone: This same CDR3 is encoded by further DNA sequences in the sample. This chain connects TRBV5-4 to TRBJ2-7, with 7 bases lining up with TRBD1. CDR3 size: 14 residues. V shed 0 bases, J shed 4 bases, and the junction held 4 bases outside the gene matches. Germline V gives CDR1 SGHNT, CDR2 YYREEE (reference sequence). The CDR3 nucleotides are TGTGCCAGCAGCTTGGGACAGGGAGCTTACGAGCAGTACTTC. This gives the protein CASSLGQGAYEQYF.